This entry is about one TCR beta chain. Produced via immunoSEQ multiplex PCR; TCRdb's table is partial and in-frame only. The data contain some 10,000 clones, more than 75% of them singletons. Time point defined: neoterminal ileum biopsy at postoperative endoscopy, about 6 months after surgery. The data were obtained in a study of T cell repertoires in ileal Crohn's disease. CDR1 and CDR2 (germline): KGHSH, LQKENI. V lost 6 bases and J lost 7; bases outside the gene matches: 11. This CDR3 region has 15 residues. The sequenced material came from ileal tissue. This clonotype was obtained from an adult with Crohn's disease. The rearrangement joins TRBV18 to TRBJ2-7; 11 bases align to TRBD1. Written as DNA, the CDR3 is TGTGCCAGCTCTCCCCTCGGGACAGGGGGAGGAGAGCAGTACTTC. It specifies CASSPLGTGGGEQYF.